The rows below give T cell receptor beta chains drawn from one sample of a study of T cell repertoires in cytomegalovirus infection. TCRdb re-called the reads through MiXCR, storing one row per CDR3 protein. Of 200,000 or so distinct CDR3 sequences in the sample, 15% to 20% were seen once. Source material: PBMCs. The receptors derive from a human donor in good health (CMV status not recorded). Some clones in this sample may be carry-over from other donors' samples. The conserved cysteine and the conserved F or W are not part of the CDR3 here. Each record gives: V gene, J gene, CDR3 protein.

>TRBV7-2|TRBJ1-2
ASSLGTGANYGYT
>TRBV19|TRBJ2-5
ASSIGGRGQETQY
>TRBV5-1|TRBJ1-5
ASSQTGGDQPQH
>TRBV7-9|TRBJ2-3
ASSLHSGRASKDTQY
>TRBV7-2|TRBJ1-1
ASSWDTEAF
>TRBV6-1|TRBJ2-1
ASSEVTSGNEQF
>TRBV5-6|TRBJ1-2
ASSLGGGASGYT
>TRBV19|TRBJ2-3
ASSTTRDRSTDTQY
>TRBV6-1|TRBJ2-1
ASRALAGEGNEQF
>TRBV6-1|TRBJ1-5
ASTSGTGINQPQH
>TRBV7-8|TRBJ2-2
ASSFSKAGELF
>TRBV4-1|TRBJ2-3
ASSQWASGSTDTQY
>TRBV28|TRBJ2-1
ASSPVGRALNEQF
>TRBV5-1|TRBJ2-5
ASSLALMGMGETQY
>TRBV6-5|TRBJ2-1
ASTTRGPLNEQF
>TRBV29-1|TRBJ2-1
SVSLLAVNEQF
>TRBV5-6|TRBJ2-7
ASSPAGRYEQY
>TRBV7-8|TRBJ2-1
ASSPLPGLAGVFHEQF
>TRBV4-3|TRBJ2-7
ASSQKDGPPYEQY
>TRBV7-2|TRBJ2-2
ASSPSRDITGELF
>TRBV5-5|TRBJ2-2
ASSLLGNTGELF
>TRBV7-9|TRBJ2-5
ASSGGLAGGAQY
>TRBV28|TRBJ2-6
ASSQYRGSGANVLT
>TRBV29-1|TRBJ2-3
SVEGGLAGATDTQY
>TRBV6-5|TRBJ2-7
ASSYRTGTYEQY
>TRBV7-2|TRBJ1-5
ASHLRGEGNQPQH
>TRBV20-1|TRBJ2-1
SARGVISDLPREQF
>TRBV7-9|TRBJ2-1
SSSLVDVR
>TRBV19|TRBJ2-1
ASSISKGAGEQF
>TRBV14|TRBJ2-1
ASSQAGAVGEQF
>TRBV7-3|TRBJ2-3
ASSLTSSTGDTQY
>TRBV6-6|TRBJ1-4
ASSSVSGVGATNEKLF
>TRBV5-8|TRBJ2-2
ASSLALALTNTGELF
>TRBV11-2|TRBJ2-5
ASSLTRTAQETQY
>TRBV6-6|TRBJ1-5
ASLSHVTSQPQH
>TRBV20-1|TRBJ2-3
SASRASGVSDTQY
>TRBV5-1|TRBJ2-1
ASSFGDREPNEQF
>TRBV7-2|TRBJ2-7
ASSPTLDEQY
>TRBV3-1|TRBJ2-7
ASSQDLSRGQAYEQY
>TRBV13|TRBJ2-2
ASSQGLIFGGELF
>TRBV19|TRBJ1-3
ASSISGRLHGNTIY
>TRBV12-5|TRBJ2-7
ASGNQIGQGISY
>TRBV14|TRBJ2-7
ASSQGDSTYEQY
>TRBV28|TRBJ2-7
ASRHMGQGLYEQY
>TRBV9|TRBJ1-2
ASSRGQGGGYT
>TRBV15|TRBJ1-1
ATSRGTGGNTEAF
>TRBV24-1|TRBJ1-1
ATSEGVSMREAF
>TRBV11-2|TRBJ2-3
ASSWEGQRDTQY
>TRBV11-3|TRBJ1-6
ASSLVPGGGNSPLH
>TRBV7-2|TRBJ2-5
ASSPVVAGAETQY
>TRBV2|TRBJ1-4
ASNKGRSEKLF
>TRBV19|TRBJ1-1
ASIGLLAPEAF
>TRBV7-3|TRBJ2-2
ASSSVGNTGDLF
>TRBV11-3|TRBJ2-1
ASSSPGGSGGDNEQF
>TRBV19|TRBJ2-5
ASSPAIWETQY
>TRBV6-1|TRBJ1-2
ASTFRGLGYT